A selection of T cell receptor beta chains follows, all from one sample in a study of T cells in Graves' hyperthyroidism and ophthalmopathy. TCRdb fed the multiplex PCR reads into MiXCR, producing one record per CDR3 protein. The repertoire includes fewer than 550,000 distinct CDR3 sequences, roughly 14% of them detected once, and around 7% sits in the top ten. Sequences were obtained from blood. The source is a woman under 30 with Graves' hyperthyroidism. Both conserved end residues are part of each CDR3. The order of the fields is J gene, V gene, CDR3 length, CDR3 protein.

J gene: TRBJ1-3
V gene: TRBV18
CDR3 length: 15
CDR3 protein: CASSLNRAPVEAIYF

J gene: TRBJ2-1
V gene: TRBV10-3
CDR3 length: 17
CDR3 protein: CAISESTSGSLYDEQFF

J gene: TRBJ1-2
V gene: TRBV10-3
CDR3 length: 17
CDR3 protein: CAIRTGTGGSGAYGYTF

J gene: TRBJ2-2
V gene: TRBV18
CDR3 length: 15
CDR3 protein: CASSGERANTGELFF

J gene: TRBJ1-2
V gene: TRBV5-1
CDR3 length: 12
CDR3 protein: CASSDGLCGYTF

J gene: TRBJ2-7
V gene: TRBV4-1
CDR3 length: 16
CDR3 protein: CASSQPTGQAFYEQYF

J gene: TRBJ2-3
V gene: TRBV2
CDR3 length: 15
CDR3 protein: CASSANGLGADTQYF

J gene: TRBJ2-1
V gene: TRBV5-6
CDR3 length: 14
CDR3 protein: CASSLGKPYNEQFF

J gene: TRBJ2-5
V gene: TRBV2
CDR3 length: 13
CDR3 protein: CASSVQWEETQYF

J gene: TRBJ2-3
V gene: TRBV7-3
CDR3 length: 14
CDR3 protein: CASSLRSGTDTQYF

J gene: TRBJ2-1
V gene: TRBV5-5
CDR3 length: 15
CDR3 protein: CASSLTSGRVVEQFF

J gene: TRBJ2-5
V gene: TRBV3-1
CDR3 length: 16
CDR3 protein: CASSQGGGGAVETQYF

J gene: TRBJ2-1
V gene: TRBV6-2/TRBV6-3
CDR3 length: 14
CDR3 protein: CASSLPGQGFEQFF

J gene: TRBJ2-3
V gene: TRBV28
CDR3 length: 15
CDR3 protein: CASSLKGVMTDTQYF

J gene: TRBJ2-5
V gene: TRBV19
CDR3 length: 15
CDR3 protein: CASSMGGFQQETQYF

J gene: TRBJ2-7
V gene: TRBV28
CDR3 length: 14
CDR3 protein: CASSFPDRGYEQYF

J gene: TRBJ2-7
V gene: TRBV7-3
CDR3 length: 14
CDR3 protein: CASATGTGAPEQYF

J gene: TRBJ2-7
V gene: TRBV6-1
CDR3 length: 14
CDR3 protein: CASRRDRPSYEQYF

J gene: TRBJ2-1
V gene: TRBV18
CDR3 length: 15
CDR3 protein: CASSLGLAGQDEQFF

J gene: TRBJ2-2
V gene: TRBV10-3
CDR3 length: 14
CDR3 protein: CAINSGANTGELFF

J gene: TRBJ2-7
V gene: TRBV30
CDR3 length: 16
CDR3 protein: CAWSANWRGGMYEQYF

J gene: TRBJ1-2
V gene: TRBV6-1
CDR3 length: 14
CDR3 protein: CASSASGGSYGYTF

J gene: TRBJ2-7
V gene: TRBV29-1
CDR3 length: 16
CDR3 protein: CSVAPTTGVNSYEQYF

J gene: TRBJ2-3
V gene: TRBV7-8
CDR3 length: 17
CDR3 protein: CASSLGLATLPADTQYF

J gene: TRBJ2-1
V gene: TRBV2
CDR3 length: 14
CDR3 protein: CASSAEALFNEQFF

J gene: TRBJ2-7
V gene: TRBV20-1
CDR3 length: 12
CDR3 protein: CSARDHAHEQYF

J gene: TRBJ2-1
V gene: TRBV20-1
CDR3 length: 16
CDR3 protein: CSARDLESSLYNEQFF

J gene: TRBJ1-2
V gene: TRBV19
CDR3 length: 17
CDR3 protein: CASSGTGFEDYNYGYTF

J gene: TRBJ1-5
V gene: TRBV19
CDR3 length: 15
CDR3 protein: CASSISFGGNQPQHF

J gene: TRBJ2-7
V gene: TRBV11-2
CDR3 length: 13
CDR3 protein: CASSLAQSYEQYF

J gene: TRBJ1-1
V gene: TRBV2
CDR3 length: 12
CDR3 protein: CASREDGTDAFF

J gene: TRBJ1-6
V gene: TRBV20-1
CDR3 length: 12
CDR3 protein: CSASRNNSPLHF

J gene: TRBJ1-2
V gene: TRBV7-2
CDR3 length: 15
CDR3 protein: CASSVSSGGGRGYTF

J gene: TRBJ2-5
V gene: TRBV2
CDR3 length: 11
CDR3 protein: CASSEEETQYF

J gene: TRBJ1-2
V gene: TRBV5-1
CDR3 length: 14
CDR3 protein: CASSLAGNNYGYTF

J gene: TRBJ2-3
V gene: TRBV18
CDR3 length: 14
CDR3 protein: CASSPLLSTDTQYF

J gene: TRBJ2-5
V gene: TRBV24-1
CDR3 length: 13
CDR3 protein: CATSVHGGETQYF

J gene: TRBJ2-7
V gene: TRBV19
CDR3 length: 13
CDR3 protein: CASSWRSSYEQYF

J gene: TRBJ2-5
V gene: TRBV29-1
CDR3 length: 15
CDR3 protein: CSVEADRNRMETQYF

J gene: TRBJ2-5
V gene: TRBV28
CDR3 length: 17
CDR3 protein: CASSLREWGRSQETQYF

J gene: TRBJ2-7
V gene: TRBV6-2/TRBV6-3
CDR3 length: 13
CDR3 protein: CASSPTRSYEQYF

J gene: TRBJ2-2
V gene: TRBV12-3/TRBV12-4
CDR3 length: 14
CDR3 protein: CASSFAPDTGELFF

J gene: TRBJ2-7
V gene: TRBV28
CDR3 length: 15
CDR3 protein: CASSFDTGTSYEQYF

J gene: TRBJ2-3
V gene: TRBV6-2/TRBV6-3
CDR3 length: 17
CDR3 protein: CASSYLGGGRNTDTQYF

J gene: TRBJ2-1
V gene: TRBV20-1
CDR3 length: 14
CDR3 protein: CSAIVGGAGAEQFF

J gene: TRBJ1-2
V gene: TRBV24-1
CDR3 length: 14
CDR3 protein: CATSDPGTSYGYTF

J gene: TRBJ2-3
V gene: TRBV25-1
CDR3 length: 15
CDR3 protein: CASSEVRKSADTQYF

J gene: TRBJ1-1
V gene: TRBV12-3/TRBV12-4
CDR3 length: 12
CDR3 protein: CASLLGLGEAFF

J gene: TRBJ2-7
V gene: TRBV5-4
CDR3 length: 12
CDR3 protein: CASSLKDYEQYF

J gene: TRBJ1-2
V gene: TRBV7-9
CDR3 length: 14
CDR3 protein: CASSPRSGLYGYTF

J gene: TRBJ2-7
V gene: TRBV11-2
CDR3 length: 12
CDR3 protein: CASSLAGHEQYF

J gene: TRBJ2-7
V gene: TRBV19
CDR3 length: 14
CDR3 protein: CASSIGHGNYEQYF

J gene: TRBJ2-1
V gene: TRBV11-2
CDR3 length: 14
CDR3 protein: CASSSRGSYNEQFF